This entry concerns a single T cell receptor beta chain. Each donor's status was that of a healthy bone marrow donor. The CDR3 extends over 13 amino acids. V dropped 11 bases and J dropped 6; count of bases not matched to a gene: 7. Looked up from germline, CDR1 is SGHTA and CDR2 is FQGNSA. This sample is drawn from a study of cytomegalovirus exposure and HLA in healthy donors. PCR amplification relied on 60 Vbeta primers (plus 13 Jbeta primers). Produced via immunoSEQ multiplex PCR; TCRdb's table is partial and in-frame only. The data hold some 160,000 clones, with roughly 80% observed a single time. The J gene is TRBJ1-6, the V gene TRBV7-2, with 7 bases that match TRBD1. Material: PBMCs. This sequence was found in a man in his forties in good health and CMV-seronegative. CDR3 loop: CARRDSGNSPLHF. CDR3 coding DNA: TGTGCCCGTCGGGACAGCGGTAATTCACCCCTCCACTTT.